This T cell receptor (beta chain) appears in the sequencing data of a study of Graves' ophthalmopathy and Graves' hyperthyroidism. The study, taken as a whole, reports: The model predicted progression of ophthalmopathy with a sensitivity of 60% to 71%, and its specificity was under 75%.

This clonotype was seen ten or more times. The antigen remains undetermined. The authors amplified TCR beta CDR3 regions, and they did so from RNA transcripts for repertoire sequencing. After a first-round RT-PCR with HTBI primers, a second-round multiplex PCR was run. A single record per CDR3 protein comes from TCRdb applying MiXCR to the multiplex PCR reads. The sample has 340,000 or so distinct CDR3 sequences, about a sixth seen once. Ineligible for inclusion were patients with other autoimmune diseases, uncontrolled infections, pregnancy or lactation. Clinical symptoms and serum thyroxine were used for diagnosis; TRAb, thyroid ultrasound and orbital computed tomography were also relied on. Germline CDR1 SGDLS, CDR2 YYNGEE. The CDR3 contains 15 residues. Trimming stripped 0 bases from V and 4 bases from J, with 13 bases between.

The chain employs TRBV9 and TRBJ2-5, with D hard to call. Sequenced: peripheral blood. The clonotype originates from an adult man with Graves' ophthalmopathy. The CDR3 DNA reads TGTGCCAGCAGCGTAGCGCTAAGGGATGGAGAGACCCAGTACTTC. Amino acids: CASSVALRDGETQYF. The variable domain in full, with the rest retrieved from reference TRBV9 and TRBJ2-5, is DSGVTQTPKHLITATGQRVTLRCSPRSGDLSVYWYQQSLDQGLQFLIQYYNGEERAKGNILERFSAQQFPDLHSELNLSSLELGDSALYFCASSVALRDGETQYFGPGTRLLVL.